What follows are 13 T cell receptor beta chains derived from one specimen sequenced in a study of neurological immune-mediated disorders. TCRdb analysed the 5' RACE reads with MiXCR anew, one entry per CDR3 protein. This table holds 53,000 or so distinct CDR3 sequences, roughly 8.4% found once. Time point in this sample: longitudinal time-point 3. Source material: PBMCs. These receptors were taken from a woman between 40 and 55 years old in good health.

The sample holds a few counts of this clonotype. The V and J genes are TRBV2 and TRBJ1-1; TRBD1 is a possible D gene (5 bases). The CDR3 spans 11 residues. CDR1 and CDR2 (germline): SNHLY, FYNNEI. Trimming took 6 bases from V and 5 from J, leaving 7 bases between them. The CDR3 bases are TGTGCCAGCAGAGGGGAAACTGAAGCTTTCTTT. This encodes CASRGETEAFF.

This clonotype was seen at least ten times. The chain uses TRBV25-1 and TRBJ1-1; TRBD1 is a possible D gene (5 bases). CDR1 MGHDK and CDR2 SYGVNS come from the germline V gene. This CDR3 has 13 amino acids. Trimming removed 2 bases at V and 5 bases at J, with 9 bases between. The DNA for the CDR3 is TGTGCCAGCAGTGAAGTGGGGGATACTGAAGCTTTCTTT. This codes for CASSEVGDTEAFF.

This clonotype was found many times. This rearrangement joins TRBV20-1 to TRBJ2-3; 10 bases line up with TRBD2. The CDR3 sequence is 14 residues long. The V segment lost 5 bases and the J segment 1 base; nucleotides outside the gene matches: 3. Germline loops: CDR1 DFQATT, CDR2 SNEGSKA (reference sequence). In DNA form, the CDR3 reads TGCAGTGCTCGAGGACTAGCGGGCACAGATACGCAGTATTTT. Translated: CSARGLAGTDTQYF.

This clonotype showed up many times. The rearrangement joins TRBV20-1 to TRBJ2-3; 7 bases match TRBD2. This CDR3 is built from 15 residues. Germline CDR1 reads DFQATT; CDR2 reads SNEGSKA (reference sequence). V shed 6 bases, J shed 0 bases, and the junction held 9 bases outside the gene matches. This CDR3 is CSAEGRGVSTDTQYF. The CDR3 DNA reads TGCAGTGCCGAGGGCCGGGGGGTTAGCACAGATACGCAGTATTTT.

The chain employs TRBV7-9 and TRBJ2-2, with 9 bases that match TRBD1. CDR1 and CDR2 from the germline V gene are SEHNR and FQNEAQ (reference sequence). The J segment lost 2 bases and the V segment lost 4 bases, leaving 8 bases of the junction unmatched. The CDR3 runs to 17 residues. The CDR3 sequence: CASSSRSGQGNTGELFF. For the CDR3, the DNA is TGTGCCAGCAGCTCAAGATCGGGACAGGGAAACACCGGGGAGCTGTTTTTT.

This clonotype was counted ten times or more. The V gene is TRBV12-5, the J gene TRBJ1-2; D not certain. The CDR3 contains 13 residues. V lost 3 bases, J lost 0 bases, and 5 bases lay in between. The germline V gene has CDR1 LGHNT and CDR2 FRNRAP. In DNA, the CDR3 is TGTGCTAGTGGTTTCGGACCTAACTATGGCTACACCTTC. Residues: CASGFGPNYGYTF.

This clonotype appeared many times. The chain employs TRBV15 and TRBJ1-1; 7 positions agree with TRBD1. The CDR3 extends over 12 amino acids. V was pared by 4 bases and J by 5 bases, with 1 base of the junction left unmatched. CDR1 LNHNV and CDR2 YYDKDF come from the germline V gene (reference sequence). The CDR3 region has the DNA TGTGCCACCAGCACCAGGGGGACTGAAGCTTTCTTT. Residues: CATSTRGTEAFF.

This clonotype was observed many times. The chain carries TRBV3-1 and TRBJ1-4; D remains ambiguous. Germline CDR1 LGHDT, CDR2 YNNKEL (reference sequence). The CDR3 contains 13 residues. V lost 5 bases, J lost 8 bases, and 12 bases lay in between. CDR3 nucleotide sequence: TGTGCCAGCAGCACCCGAGAGAGAGAAAAACTGTTTTTT. It translates to CASSTREREKLFF.

This clonotype was seen many times. This rearrangement joins TRBV7-9 to TRBJ1-4, with D unresolved. This CDR3 contains 16 residues. Germline values: CDR1 SEHNR, CDR2 FQNEAQ (reference sequence). The V gene lost 1 base and the J gene lost 4 bases, with 13 bases spanning the gap. The CDR3 nucleotides read TGTGCCAGCAGCTTAGGGGTCGTGTCGGTTAATGAAAAACTGTTTTTT. This sequence encodes CASSLGVVSVNEKLFF.

The genes are TRBV5-6 and TRBJ1-1; 9 nucleotides agree with TRBD1. There are 16 residues in the CDR3. Germline lookup yields CDR1 SGHDT and CDR2 YYEEEE. V was pared by 1 base and J by 4 bases, with 8 bases of the junction left unmatched. CDR3 region: CASSLLGDREPTEAFF. The CDR3 DNA reads TGTGCCAGCAGCTTGTTAGGGGACAGGGAGCCCACTGAAGCTTTCTTT. The full variable domain, its missing parts supplied by reference TRBV5-6 and TRBJ1-1, is DAGVTQSPTHLIKTRGQQVTLRCSPKSGHDTVSWYQQALGQGPQFIFQYYEEEERQRGNFPDRFSGHQFPNYSSELNVNALLLGDSALYLCASSLLGDREPTEAFFGQGTRLTVV.

This clonotype was counted at least ten times. The rearrangement links TRBV6-6 to TRBJ2-2, with TRBD1 matching 7 bases. Trimming at V came to 6 bases and at J to 7 bases, leaving 8 bases not matched to a gene. The V gene's germline CDR1 is MNHNY and CDR2 SVGAGI (reference sequence). The CDR3 has 14 residues. CDR3 bases: TGTGCCAGCAGCGACAGGGCAGGAAACGGGGAGCTGTTTTTT. Amino acids: CASSDRAGNGELFF.

This clonotype was counted ten times or more. V is TRBV10-3 and J is TRBJ1-5; D gene unclear. V was shortened by 5 bases and J by 9 bases, with 17 bases between the two germline ends. Germline-derived CDR1 and CDR2 are ENHRY and SYGVKD. This CDR3 region has 14 residues. The CDR3, as DNA: TGTGCCATCAGTTCCGACTCCCCATGGGGGCCCCAGCATTTT. This codes for CAISSDSPWGPQHF.

This clonotype was detected a few times. With a much larger clone just one base away, this may be a read error. V is TRBV29-1 and J is TRBJ1-5, with D unresolved. The DNA end is a closer match to TRBJ2-3, so the J assignment may be wrong. The CDR3 runs 12 residues. Germline V lookup: CDR1 SQVTM, CDR2 ANQGSEA. The CDR3 DNA reads as TGCAGCGTTGGTGGGGTTGGGCAGCCCCAGTATTTT. Its translation: CSVGGVGQPQYF.